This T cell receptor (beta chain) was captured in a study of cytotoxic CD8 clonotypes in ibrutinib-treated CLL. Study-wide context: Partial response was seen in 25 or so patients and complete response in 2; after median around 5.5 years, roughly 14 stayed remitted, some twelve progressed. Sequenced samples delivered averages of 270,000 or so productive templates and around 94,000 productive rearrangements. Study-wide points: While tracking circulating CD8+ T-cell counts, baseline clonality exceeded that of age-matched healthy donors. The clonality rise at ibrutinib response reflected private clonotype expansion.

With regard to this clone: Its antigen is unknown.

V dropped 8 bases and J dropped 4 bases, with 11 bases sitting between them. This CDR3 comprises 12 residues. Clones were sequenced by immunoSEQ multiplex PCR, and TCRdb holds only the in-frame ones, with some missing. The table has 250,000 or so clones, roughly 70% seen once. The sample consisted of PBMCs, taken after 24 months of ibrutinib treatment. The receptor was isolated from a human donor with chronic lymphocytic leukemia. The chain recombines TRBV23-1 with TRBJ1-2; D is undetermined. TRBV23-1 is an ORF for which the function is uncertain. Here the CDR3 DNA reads TGCGCCAGCTGGACGGCCTCCTATGGCTACACCTTC. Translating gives CASWTASYGYTF.